The rows below give T cell receptor beta chains drawn from one sample of a study of blood T cell repertoires in COVID-19. Assay used: immunoSEQ multiplex PCR; TCRdb lists only in-frame clones, some missing. The repertoire holds some 75,000 clones, with around 89% as singletons. Input material: peripheral blood. Receptors were obtained from a man aged 55 to 70 with acute or convalescent COVID-19. The CDR3 runs from the conserved cysteine through the conserved F or W. D genes are given only for firm matches. Part of the rows lack a size; the others show once, few, many or a class for expanded clones.

size	D	V	J	DNA	CDR3
-	TRBD1	TRBV9	TRBJ2-7	TGTGCCAGCAGCGTAGTAGGGACAGCATCCTACGAGCAGTACTTC	CASSVVGTASYEQYF
once	TRBD2	TRBV27	TRBJ2-2	TGTGCCAGCAAGCCATTGACTAGCGGGTTCACCGGGGAGCTGTTTTTT	CASKPLTSGFTGELFF
-	TRBD2	TRBV7-9	TRBJ2-5	TGTGCCAGCAGCACGGGACTAGCGGGAGAGGGAGAGACCCAGTACTTC	CASSTGLAGEGETQYF
-	-	TRBV21-1	TRBJ2-1	TGTGCCAGGGGACTAGCGGGAGGTTGCATGAGCTCCTACAATGAGCAGTTCTTC	CARGLAGGCMSSYNEQFF
once	-	TRBV14	TRBJ2-1	TGTGCCAGCAGCCAAGGCGTCAGGTTCGCCTACAATGAGCAGTTCTTC	CASSQGVRFAYNEQFF
-	-	TRBV5-5	TRBJ1-5	TGTGCCAGCAGCTTCTCACAGGCTCGGGTGCCCCAGCATTTT	CASSFSQARVPQHF
-	TRBD1	TRBV28	TRBJ1-2	TGTGCCAGCAGCACGGGGACAGGCGGCTACACCTTC	CASSTGTGGYTF
-	TRBD2	TRBV18	TRBJ2-3	TGTGCCAGCTCACCGGGACTAGCGGGAGGCGGCACAGATACGCAGTATTTT	CASSPGLAGGGTDTQYF
-	-	TRBV7-3	TRBJ1-3	TGTGCCAGCAGCCCCTCGGGCGGGGGGAGTGGCACCATATATTTT	CASSPSGGGSGTIYF
once	-	TRBV12-5	TRBJ2-3	TGTGCTAGTGGTTTGGCTACCCAGCGGGCCCCTAGCACAGATACGCAGTATTTT	CASGLATQRAPSTDTQYF
-	-	TRBV7-2	TRBJ2-5	TGTGCCAGCAGCTCAAGCAGGTCCCTCCAAGAGACCCAGTACTTC	CASSSSRSLQETQYF
once	TRBD1	TRBV2	TRBJ1-4	TGTGCCAGCAGTGATAACAGGGGTAATGAAAAACTGTTTTTT	CASSDNRGNEKLFF
once	-	TRBV5-1	TRBJ1-3	TGCGCCAGCAGCTTATGGGAGCGCGGCAACACCATATATTTT	CASSLWERGNTIYF
-	TRBD1	TRBV19	TRBJ1-4	TGTGCCAGTAGTCCGGGACAGCTATTTAATGAAAAACTGTTTTTT	CASSPGQLFNEKLFF
-	-	TRBV6-1	TRBJ1-1	TGTGCCAGCAGTGAGCAGACAAACACTGAAGCTTTCTTT	CASSEQTNTEAFF
-	TRBD1	TRBV2	TRBJ2-6	TGTGCCAGCAGGGCTCAGGGGGCCTGGGCCAACGTCCTGACTTTC	CASRAQGAWANVLTF
-	-	TRBV12-3/TRBV12-4	TRBJ1-1	TGTGCCAGCAGGGGGAGGGCCAGCACTGAAGCTTTCTTT	CASRGRASTEAFF